This TCR beta chain was recovered during a study of cytomegalovirus exposure and HLA in healthy donors. As for the study in general: Genetic ancestry analysis placed around four fifths of the 410 or so donors that were genotyped in the Caucasian-associated cluster. The study, taken as a whole, reports: The investigators catalogued some 160 TCR beta chains as cytomegalovirus-associated.

Concerning this clone: The antigen is not known.

The V gene's germline CDR1 is LNHDA and CDR2 SQIVND (reference sequence). This CDR3 region has 14 residues. The trim removed 9 bases at V and 6 bases at J, leaving 11 bases unmatched. Primers: 60 Vbeta forward and 13 Jbeta reverse. The table came from immunoSEQ multiplex PCR; TCRdb's copy has only in-frame clones and leaves some out. The sample shows 310,000 or so clones, roughly 89% of them seen only once. The V call is TRBV19, the J call TRBJ1-1; TRBD1 matches at 9 bases. The TCR originated in a woman aged 18-30 years in good health and CMV-seronegative. Material: PBMCs. The CDR3 protein is CASQEQGAMAEAFF. The CDR3 DNA sequence: TGTGCCAGCCAAGAACAGGGGGCGATGGCTGAAGCTTTCTTT.